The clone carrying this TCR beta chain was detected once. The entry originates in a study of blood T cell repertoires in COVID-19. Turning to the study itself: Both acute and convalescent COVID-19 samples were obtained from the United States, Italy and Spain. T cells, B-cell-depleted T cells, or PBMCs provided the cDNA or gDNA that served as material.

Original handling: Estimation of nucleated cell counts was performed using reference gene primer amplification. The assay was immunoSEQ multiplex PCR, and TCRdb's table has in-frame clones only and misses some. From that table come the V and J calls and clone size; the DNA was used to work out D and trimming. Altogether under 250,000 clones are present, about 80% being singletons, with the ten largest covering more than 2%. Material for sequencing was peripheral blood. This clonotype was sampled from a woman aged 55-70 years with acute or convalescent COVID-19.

Here the CDR3 reads CASSQLTGSSYNEQFF. In nucleotides, the CDR3 is TGTGCCAGCAGCCAATTAACGGGTAGCTCCTACAATGAGCAGTTCTTC. This chain links TRBV3-1 (or the pseudogene TRBV3-2) with TRBJ2-1, with D uncertain. CDR1 and CDR2 from the germline V gene are LGHDT and YNNKEL (reference sequence). Trimming left V 2 bases short and J 0 bases short, with 11 bases between. This CDR3 region has 16 residues.